Following are 24 T cell receptor beta chains from one sample sequenced in a study of blood T cells in healthy people across ages. Sample-barcoded 5' priming and a J-beta primer mix drove a second PCR of 7 to 11 cycles. TCRdb reprocessed the 5' RACE reads via MiXCR and lists one record per CDR3 protein. The sample comprises hundreds of thousands of distinct CDR3 sequences, about 24% of which are singletons, and roughly 22% rests with the top ten. Sequencing was done on a sample of blood. These receptors were collected from a man aged 65 to 79 in good health.

This clonotype has a handful of counts. CDR3 residues: CASSPPIQSGYTF. The CDR3 DNA sequence: TGTGCCAGCTCACCACCGATACAGAGCGGCTACACCTTC. V is TRBV18 and J is TRBJ1-2; the D is unclear. Per germline, CDR1 KGHSH and CDR2 LQKENI. The CDR3 has 13 amino acids. The V gene lost 0 bases and the J gene lost 8 bases, with 10 bases spanning the gap.

This clonotype was seen once. The chain carries TRBV5-1 and TRBJ2-5; 10 positions agree with TRBD2. Trimming cost V 3 bases and J 6 bases; bases outside gene matches: 5. CDR1 and CDR2 from the germline V gene are SGHRS and YFSETQ. This CDR3 has 14 amino acids. The CDR3 loop is CASSYLAGAQTQYF. Written as DNA, the CDR3 is TGCGCCAGCAGCTATCTAGCGGGGGCACAGACCCAGTACTTC.

Only a few counts were recorded for this clonotype. V gene TRBV6-1 combines with J gene TRBJ2-4, with 9 bases lining up with TRBD1. Germline V gene sequence: CDR1 MNHNS, CDR2 SASEGT. The trim removed 6 bases at V and 0 bases at J, leaving 15 bases unmatched. The length of the CDR3 is 19 residues. The CDR3 DNA sequence: TGTGCCAGCAGGGCCGGACAGGGGAATCGGGAGTTAGCCAAAAACATTCAGTACTTC. It codes for CASRAGQGNRELAKNIQYF.

This clonotype was counted a few times. The chain has TRBV6-5 and TRBJ2-3; the D gene is possibly TRBD1 (6 bases). CDR1 and CDR2 (germline): MNHEY, SVGAGI. V was shortened by 0 bases and J by 3 bases, with 19 bases between the two germline ends. The CDR3 consists of 18 residues. CDR3 protein: CASSYSVLKGVQTDTQYF. In nucleotides, the CDR3 is TGTGCCAGCAGTTACTCTGTTTTAAAGGGGGTGCAGACAGATACGCAGTATTTT.

This clonotype has a handful of counts. The chain joins TRBV27 to TRBJ2-7; 7 nucleotides line up with TRBD1. The DNA end favors TRBJ2-1, so the J call may be wrong. CDR1 MNHEY and CDR2 SMNVEV come from the germline V gene (reference sequence). The CDR3 spans 14 residues. CDR3 bases: TGTGCCAGCCTTCCGAGGGGGCGCCACAATGAGCAGTTCTTC. Translation gives CASLPRGRHNEQFF.

This clonotype turned up a few times. The chain carries TRBV29-1 and TRBJ2-1; TRBD1 agrees at 12 bases. Germline CDR1 reads SQVTM; CDR2 reads ANQGSEA. This CDR3 is 14 amino acids long. The V segment lost 6 bases and the J segment 14 bases; nucleotides outside the gene matches: 14. CDR3 coding DNA: TGCAGCGTCGTAAAAATGGGACAGGGGGCTGCGAAGTTCTTC. It translates to CSVVKMGQGAAKFF.

The chain joins TRBV12-5 to TRBJ1-2, with no clear D. This CDR3 is 11 amino acids long. Germline loops: CDR1 LGHNT, CDR2 FRNRAP. Trimming cost V 2 bases and J 11 bases, with 9 bases left between them. CDR3 bases: TGTGCTAGTGGTTTGTTTAGCCCTTACACCTTC. Translated, it gives CASGLFSPYTF.

This rearrangement joins TRBV29-1 to TRBJ1-2, with 9 bases fitting TRBD1. CDR1 is SQVTM, CDR2 ANQGSEA, per germline. The length of the CDR3 is 13 residues. With 5 bases clipped from V and 5 bases from J, the junction kept 6 bases outside the gene matches. CDR3 region: CSVMTGGNYGYTF. The CDR3 DNA follows: TGCAGCGTTATGACAGGGGGGAATTATGGCTACACCTTC.

The chain recombines TRBV7-2 with TRBJ2-2, with D tentatively TRBD2 (5 bases). Trimming removed 2 bases at V and 4 bases at J, with 11 bases between. Looked up from germline, CDR1 is SGHTA and CDR2 is FQGNSA. CDR3 length: 15 residues. The CDR3: CASSLRPGSTGELFF. The CDR3, as DNA: TGTGCCAGCAGCTTAAGGCCGGGGAGCACCGGGGAGCTGTTTTTT.

This chain uses TRBV12-3 or TRBV12-4 with TRBJ1-1, with a possible D match to TRBD1 (6 bases). Deletions cut 6 bases from V and 5 bases from J, with 13 bases between. CDR3 length: 13 residues. The chain's CDR3 is CASREQGYTEAFF. DNA for the CDR3: TGTGCCAGCAGGGAACAGGGCTATACTGAAGCTTTCTTT.

The gene calls are TRBV27 and TRBJ2-1; 9 bases are shared with TRBD2. The germline CDR1 and CDR2 sequences are MNHEY and SMNVEV (reference sequence). J was trimmed by 4 bases and V by 7 bases; bases with no gene match: 5. CDR3 length equals 14 residues. The CDR3 protein is CASISGSGYNEQFF. The CDR3 DNA is TGTGCCAGCATTAGCGGGAGCGGATACAATGAGCAGTTCTTC.

The chain carries TRBV12-3 or TRBV12-4 and TRBJ2-5, with 13 nucleotides matching TRBD2. V was pared by 3 bases and J by 4 bases, with 2 bases of the junction left unmatched. The CDR3 length is 15 residues. The CDR3 DNA reads as TGTGCCAGCAGTTTGGGACTAGCGGGAATAGAGACCCAGTACTTC. It translates to CASSLGLAGIETQYF.

This chain uses TRBV12-3 or TRBV12-4 with TRBJ2-2; TRBD1 aligns across 9 bases. The V gene end was trimmed by 6 bases and the J gene end by 9 bases; junction bases not matched to a gene: 14. This CDR3 contains 16 residues. CDR3 sequence reads: CASSRPGQGRSRELFF. The CDR3 bases are TGTGCCAGCAGCCGGCCCGGACAGGGGAGAAGCAGGGAGCTGTTTTTT.

Many counts were recorded for this clonotype. J is TRBJ1-3 and V is TRBV10-3, with no clear D. Trimming removed 11 bases at V and 0 bases at J, with 11 bases between. Germline V CDR1 and CDR2: ENHRY, SYGVKD. This CDR3 is 13 amino acids long. The CDR3 here is CAAREASGNTIYF. CDR3 in DNA: TGTGCCGCGCGAGAGGCCTCTGGAAACACCATATATTTT.

V is TRBV5-1 and J is TRBJ2-5; possible D gene TRBD2, 6 bases. The J call may be in error: the DNA end matches TRBJ2-7 better. Germline lookup yields CDR1 SGHRS and CDR2 YFSETQ. The CDR3 totals 15 residues. The CDR3 region has the DNA TGCGCCAGCAGCCAATCCGGGAGAGCGGGCTACGAGCAGTACTTC. It yields the protein CASSQSGRAGYEQYF.

The chain combines TRBV6-2 or TRBV6-3 with TRBJ2-7; D remains ambiguous. CDR1 and CDR2 (germline): MNHEY, SVGEGT. The CDR3 sequence is 13 residues long. The V and J ends lost 8 bases and 4 bases respectively, with 15 bases between them. The CDR3 spells CASRRGGTYEQYF. The CDR3 bases are TGTGCCAGCCGCCGAGGCGGAACGTACGAGCAGTACTTC.

This rearrangement joins TRBV6-5 to TRBJ2-3, with a tentative D call TRBD2 (6 bases). V was trimmed by 0 bases and J by 8 bases, leaving 15 bases between them. CDR3 length: 15 residues. The germline CDR1 and CDR2 sequences are MNHEY and SVGAGI. The CDR3 loop reads CASSYSRDSLVTQYF. The CDR3, as DNA: TGTGCCAGCAGTTACTCCCGGGACTCCCTCGTTACGCAGTATTTT.

A remark on this clonotype: At one end, the junction sequence differs from germline, possibly due to a read error. The chain couples TRBV20-1 to TRBJ2-3; maybe TRBD2 (7 bases). Germline values: CDR1 DFQATT, CDR2 SNEGSKA (reference sequence). The CDR3 runs 15 residues. CDR3 sequence (DNA): TGCAGTGCCAGAGGGGCGGGGGCTAATACAGATACGCAGTATTTT. Protein product: CSARGAGANTDTQYF.

The chain carries TRBV20-1 and TRBJ2-3; 8 bases are a match to TRBD2. J was trimmed by 7 bases and V by 3 bases; bases with no gene match: 9. The germline gives CDR1 DFQATT, CDR2 SNEGSKA (reference sequence). The CDR3 extends over 14 amino acids. The CDR3 bases are TGCAGTGCTAGCTCAGCGGGAGTCGTGAATACGCAGTATTTT. This gives the protein CSASSAGVVNTQYF.

The sample holds a few counts of this clonotype. This chain connects TRBV6-5 to TRBJ2-2; D unclear. V gave up 2 bases and J gave up 7 bases, with 11 bases separating them. This CDR3 region has 14 residues. Germline loops: CDR1 MNHEY, CDR2 SVGAGI. The DNA for the CDR3 is TGTGCCAGCAGTTACGGGGTGGGGTTCGGGGAGCTGTTTTTT. This encodes CASSYGVGFGELFF.

V usage is TRBV20-1 and J usage is TRBJ1-2; TRBD1 matches 7 bases. Looked up from germline, CDR1 is DFQATT and CDR2 is SNEGSKA (reference sequence). This CDR3 contains 13 residues. Losses at the gene ends were 5 bases for V and 2 bases for J; bases not matched to a gene: 5. This CDR3 is CSAFRDSNYGYTF. The DNA of the CDR3 is TGCAGTGCTTTCCGGGACAGCAACTATGGCTACACCTTC.

This clonotype was recorded a few times. The rearrangement uses TRBV7-9 and TRBJ1-2; D gene ambiguous. Trimming removed 2 bases from V and 8 bases from J, with 15 bases in between. This CDR3 region has 14 residues. Germline V gives CDR1 SEHNR, CDR2 FQNEAQ (reference sequence). The CDR3 nucleotides read TGTGCCAGCAGCTTATTTGCCCTCTTGGGGGGCTACACCTTC. Translating gives CASSLFALLGGYTF.

This clonotype has more than one count but fewer than ten. The CDR3 nucleotides are TGCAGCGTTGAGGGGGGAGAGAGCTCCTACGAGCAGTACTTC. It encodes CSVEGGESSYEQYF. The chain recombines TRBV29-1 with TRBJ2-7, with a weak D call TRBD2 (6 bases). Germline V gives CDR1 SQVTM, CDR2 ANQGSEA. This CDR3 has 14 amino acids. V lost 3 bases and J 0 bases, leaving 12 bases between the germline ends.

This clonotype appeared many times. The rearrangement joins TRBV12-3 or TRBV12-4 to TRBJ1-5; D unresolved. The CDR3 length is 14 residues. Trimming pared 2 bases from V and 0 bases from J, leaving 5 bases between. CDR3 sequence (DNA): TGTGCCAGCAGTTTATCCAATAGCAATCAGCCCCAGCATTTT. Its protein product is CASSLSNSNQPQHF.